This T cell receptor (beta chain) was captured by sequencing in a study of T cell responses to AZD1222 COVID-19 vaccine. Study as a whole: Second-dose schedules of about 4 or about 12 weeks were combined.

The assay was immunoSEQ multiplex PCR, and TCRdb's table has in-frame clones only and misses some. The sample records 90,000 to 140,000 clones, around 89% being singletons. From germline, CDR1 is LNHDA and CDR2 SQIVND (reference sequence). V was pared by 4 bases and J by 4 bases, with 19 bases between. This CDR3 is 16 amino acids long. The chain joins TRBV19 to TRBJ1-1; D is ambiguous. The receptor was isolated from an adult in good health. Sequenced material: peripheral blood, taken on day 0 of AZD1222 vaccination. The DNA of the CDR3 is TGTGCCAGTAGTACGTCCCCCGGGCGGGGAAGCACTGAAGCTTTCTTT. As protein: CASSTSPGRGSTEAFF.